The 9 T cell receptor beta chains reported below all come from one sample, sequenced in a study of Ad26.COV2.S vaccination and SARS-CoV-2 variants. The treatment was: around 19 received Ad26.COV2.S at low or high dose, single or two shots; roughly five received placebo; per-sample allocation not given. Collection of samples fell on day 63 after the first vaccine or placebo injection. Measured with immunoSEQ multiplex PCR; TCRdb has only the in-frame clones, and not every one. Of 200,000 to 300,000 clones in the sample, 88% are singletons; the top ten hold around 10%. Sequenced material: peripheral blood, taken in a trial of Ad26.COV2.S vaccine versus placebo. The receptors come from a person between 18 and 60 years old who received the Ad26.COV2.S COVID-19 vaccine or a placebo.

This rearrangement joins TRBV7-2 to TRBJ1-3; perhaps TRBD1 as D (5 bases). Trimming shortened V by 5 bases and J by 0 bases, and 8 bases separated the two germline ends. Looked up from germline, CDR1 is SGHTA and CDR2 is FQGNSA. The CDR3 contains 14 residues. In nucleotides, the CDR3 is TGTGCCAGCAGCCTGGGGACCTCTGGAAACACCATATATTTT. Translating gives CASSLGTSGNTIYF.

In nucleotides, the CDR3 is TGTGCCAGCAGCCCCGTCGGGAGCGGGAGCAGGGTTGATGAGCAGTTCTTC. Its protein is CASSPVGSGSRVDEQFF. The J gene is TRBJ2-1, the V gene TRBV5-5, with 8 bases matching TRBD2. Germline CDR1 reads SGHKS; CDR2 reads YYEKEE (reference sequence). The CDR3 covers 17 residues. J lost 8 bases, V lost 4 bases, and 17 bases had no gene match. Supplemented by reference TRBV5-5 and TRBJ2-1, the full variable domain reads DAGVTQSPTHLIKTRGQQVTLRCSPISGHKSVSWYQQVLGQGPQFIFQYYEKEERGRGNFPDRFSARQFPNYSSELNVNALLLGDSALYLCASSPVGSGSRVDEQFFGPGTRLTVL.

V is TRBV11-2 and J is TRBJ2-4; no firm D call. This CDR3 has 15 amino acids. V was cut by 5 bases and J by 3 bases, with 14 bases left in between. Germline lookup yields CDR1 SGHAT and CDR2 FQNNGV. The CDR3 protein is CASSGEGWVKNIQYF. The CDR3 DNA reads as TGTGCCAGCAGCGGCGAAGGATGGGTCAAAAACATTCAGTACTTC.

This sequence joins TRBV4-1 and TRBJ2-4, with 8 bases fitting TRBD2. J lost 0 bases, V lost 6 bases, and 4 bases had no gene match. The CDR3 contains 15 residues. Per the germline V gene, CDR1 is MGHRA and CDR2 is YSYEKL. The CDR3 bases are TGCGCCAGCAGTCCCCTAGCGGGAGCCAAAAACATTCAGTACTTC. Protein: CASSPLAGAKNIQYF.

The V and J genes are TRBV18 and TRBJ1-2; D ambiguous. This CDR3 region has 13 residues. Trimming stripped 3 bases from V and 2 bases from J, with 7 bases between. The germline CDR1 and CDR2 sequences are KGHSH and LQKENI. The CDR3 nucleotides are TGTGCCAGCTCACCCACAAGGAACTATGGCTACACCTTC. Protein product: CASSPTRNYGYTF.

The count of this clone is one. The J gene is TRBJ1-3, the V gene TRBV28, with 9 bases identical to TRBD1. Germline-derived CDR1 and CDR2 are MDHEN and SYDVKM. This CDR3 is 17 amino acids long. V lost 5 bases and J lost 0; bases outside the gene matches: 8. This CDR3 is CASSRWTGDSSGNTIYF. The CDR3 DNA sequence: TGTGCCAGCAGTAGATGGACAGGGGACAGCTCTGGAAACACCATATATTTT.

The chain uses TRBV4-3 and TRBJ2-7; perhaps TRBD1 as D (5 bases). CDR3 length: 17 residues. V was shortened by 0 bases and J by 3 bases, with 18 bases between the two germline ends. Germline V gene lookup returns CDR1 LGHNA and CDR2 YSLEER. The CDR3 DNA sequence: TGCGCCAGCAGCCAAGAAGTAGGCAGGGTGGGAATCTACGAGCAGTACTTC. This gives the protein CASSQEVGRVGIYEQYF.

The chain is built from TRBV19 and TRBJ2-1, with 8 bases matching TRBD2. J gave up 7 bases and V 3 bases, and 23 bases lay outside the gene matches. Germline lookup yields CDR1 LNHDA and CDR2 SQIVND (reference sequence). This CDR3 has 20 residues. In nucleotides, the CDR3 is TGTGCCAGTAGTATTGAGGGGTTCGAATATAGCGGGATCTCGAGGAATGAGCAGTTCTTC. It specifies CASSIEGFEYSGISRNEQFF.

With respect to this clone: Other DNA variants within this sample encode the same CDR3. CDR3 sequence reads: CASSRVGLNTEAFF. The CDR3 DNA follows: TGTGCCAGCAGCAGGGTGGGACTGAACACTGAAGCTTTCTTT. This chain connects TRBV28 to TRBJ1-1; perhaps TRBD1 as D (5 bases). The CDR3 contains 14 residues. Germline CDR1 and CDR2: MDHEN and SYDVKM. V lost 6 bases to trimming and J lost 0 bases, with 11 bases between them.